This paragraph covers one T cell receptor beta chain sequence. Its specificity is not known. The sample is drawn from a study of PD-L1 blockade in urothelial cancer. Study-wide background: Male sex and bladder-origin urothelial cancer were recorded for twenty-five of 29 patients. At 3 weeks after treatment start (second dose) and again at 6 weeks, blood was analyzed. Whole-study findings and limits: In blood at 3 weeks, tumor-associated clones expanded more among patients with durable benefit. Blood TCR clonality below the median before treatment was a predictor of better survival.

CDR3 length equals 16 residues. The V gene's germline CDR1 is LGHNA and CDR2 YSLEER. V lost 2 bases to trimming and J lost 6 bases, with 16 bases between them. Profiling relied on immunoSEQ multiplex PCR, and the TCRdb table lists in-frame clones only, not all of them. The sample records roughly 110,000 clones, roughly 90% being singletons. Time point: peripheral blood 6 weeks after treatment start. V and J are TRBV4-3 and TRBJ1-4; D not resolved. The sequencing here drew on PBMCs, taken around atezolizumab (anti-PD-L1) treatment. The source is a man aged 55 to 69 with urothelial cancer. CDR3 residues: CASSQSFRQDYEKLFF. CDR3 nucleotide sequence: TGCGCCAGCAGCCAATCGTTCAGGCAGGACTATGAAAAACTGTTTTTT.